Described below is a single T cell receptor (beta chain) sequence and its context. This sample is part of a study of blood T cell repertoires in COVID-19. TCRdb's table, derived via immunoSEQ multiplex PCR, lists solely in-frame clones and lacks some. The sample lists about 210,000 clones, over 70% occurring once. Germline V lookup: CDR1 MNHEY, CDR2 SVGEGT. V gave up 6 bases and J gave up 2 bases, with 10 bases separating them. The CDR3 sequence is 14 residues long. This receptor was taken from a man aged 60 to 69 with acute or convalescent COVID-19. This chain links TRBV6-2 or TRBV6-3 with TRBJ2-2; D not certain. The sequenced sample consisted of peripheral blood. The CDR3 is CASSPSLNTGELFF. The CDR3 DNA reads as TGTGCCAGCAGCCCCTCCCTCAACACCGGGGAGCTGTTTTTT.